This T cell receptor beta chain stems from a study of shared clonotypes between healthy human individuals. Findings and caveats of the study: Rarefaction showed that sequencing of sorted subsets was incomplete (despite large depth). Deeper or shallower sequencing was expected to change how clonotypes are shared among donors.

Per germline, CDR1 SGHDT and CDR2 YYEEEE. This CDR3 has 14 residues. V dropped 3 bases and J dropped 3; count of bases not matched to a gene: 5. It was at deep level that the assay was run. The protocol was immunoSEQ multiplex PCR, while the TCRdb copy is restricted to in-frame clones and leaves out a portion. The sample includes about 2,100,000 clones, 85% to 95% of them seen just once. Naive CD8 cells were CD45RO-negative, positively selected for CCR7, excluding terminally differentiated effector memory CD45RA+ cells. Points on this clone: The antigen is not known.

Material: naive CD8+ T cells from PBMCs. The sequence was collected from a man between 18 and 29 years old in good health. Some clones in this sample may be carry-over from other donors' samples. This chain uses TRBV5-6 with TRBJ2-7; 8 nucleotides align to TRBD1. CDR3 bases: TGTGCCAGCAGCTACCCAGGGGGCTTCTACGAGCAGTACTTC. It yields the protein CASSYPGGFYEQYF.